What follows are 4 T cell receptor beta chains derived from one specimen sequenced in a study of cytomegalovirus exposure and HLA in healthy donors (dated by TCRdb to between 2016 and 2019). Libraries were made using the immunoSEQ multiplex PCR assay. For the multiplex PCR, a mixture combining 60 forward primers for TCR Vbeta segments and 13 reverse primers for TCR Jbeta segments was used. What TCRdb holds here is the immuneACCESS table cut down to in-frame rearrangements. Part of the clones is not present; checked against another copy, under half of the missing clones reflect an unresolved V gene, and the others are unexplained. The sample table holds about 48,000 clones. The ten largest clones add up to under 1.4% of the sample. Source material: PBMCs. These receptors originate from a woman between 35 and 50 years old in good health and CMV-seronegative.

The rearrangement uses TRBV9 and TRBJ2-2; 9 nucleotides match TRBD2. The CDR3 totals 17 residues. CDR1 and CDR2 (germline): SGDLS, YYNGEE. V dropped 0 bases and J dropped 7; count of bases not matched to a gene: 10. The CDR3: CASSVAVAGGRGGELFF. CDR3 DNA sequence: TGTGCCAGCAGCGTAGCTGTGGCGGGAGGGCGCGGCGGGGAGCTGTTTTTT.

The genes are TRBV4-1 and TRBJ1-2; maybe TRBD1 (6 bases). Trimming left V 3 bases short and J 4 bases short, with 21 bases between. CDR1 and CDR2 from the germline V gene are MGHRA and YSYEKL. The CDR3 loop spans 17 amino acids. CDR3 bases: TGCGCCAGCAGCCAGACAGGTAATGGCCTGGGCGTCTATGGCTACACCTTC. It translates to CASSQTGNGLGVYGYTF.

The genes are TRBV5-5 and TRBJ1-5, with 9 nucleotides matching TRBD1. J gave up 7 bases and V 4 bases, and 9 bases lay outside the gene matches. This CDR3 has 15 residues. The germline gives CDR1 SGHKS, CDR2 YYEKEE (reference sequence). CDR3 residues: CASSPGQGIGQPQHF. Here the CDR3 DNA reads TGTGCCAGCAGCCCGGGACAGGGAATAGGACAGCCCCAGCATTTT.

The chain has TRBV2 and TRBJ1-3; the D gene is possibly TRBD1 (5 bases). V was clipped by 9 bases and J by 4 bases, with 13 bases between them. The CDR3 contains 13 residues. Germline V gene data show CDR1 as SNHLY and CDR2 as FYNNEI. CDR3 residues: CASSQESGNTIYF. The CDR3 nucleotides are TGTGCCAGTTCACAGGAGTCCGGAAACACCATATATTTT. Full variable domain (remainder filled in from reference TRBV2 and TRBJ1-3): EPEVTQTPSHQVTQMGQEVILRCVPISNHLYFYWYRQILGQKVEFLVSFYNNEISEKSEIFDDQFSVERPDGSNFTLKIRSTKLEDSAMYFCASSQESGNTIYFGEGSWLTVV.